The 31 T cell receptor beta chains presented below share a single source sample, sequenced in a study of cytomegalovirus exposure and HLA in healthy donors. Researchers ran the PCR with 60 Vbeta and 13 Jbeta primers. TCRdb's copy holds only in-frame clones and misses some; the assay was immunoSEQ multiplex PCR. Among 150,000 to 200,000 clones listed, 60% to 85% were seen once. Input material: PBMCs. Every receptor here comes from a male donor in good health and CMV-seropositive.

The chain combines TRBV6-4 with TRBJ1-1, with TRBD1 identical over 9 bases. Per germline, CDR1 MRHNA and CDR2 SNTAGT. The length of the CDR3 is 14 residues. The J segment lost 1 base and the V segment lost 6 bases, leaving 3 bases of the junction unmatched. In nucleotides, the CDR3 is TGTGCCAGCAGACAGGGGGCGGAGAACACTGAAGCTTTCTTT. It specifies CASRQGAENTEAFF.

This clone came up a few times. The chain employs TRBV6-1 and TRBJ1-1; 7 bases agree with TRBD1. The trim removed 8 bases at V and 7 bases at J, leaving 10 bases unmatched. The CDR3 runs 13 residues. Germline assignment: CDR1 MNHNS and CDR2 SASEGT. CDR3 loop: CASPSTGRGEAFF. CDR3 DNA: TGTGCCAGCCCATCGACAGGGCGGGGTGAAGCTTTCTTT.

The J gene is TRBJ2-7, the V gene TRBV7-8, with 7 bases aligning to TRBD2. CDR3 length equals 15 residues. Germline V gene sequence: CDR1 SGHVS, CDR2 FQNEAQ. Germline trimming cut 1 base from V and 7 bases from J; bases unmatched to any gene: 10. CDR3 amino acids: CASSLVVGPGGEQYF. CDR3 nucleotides: TGTGCCAGCAGCTTAGTCGTGGGCCCCGGGGGGGAGCAGTACTTC. The variable domain in full, completed from reference TRBV7-8 and TRBJ2-7, reads GAGVSQSPRYKVAKRGQDVALRCDPISGHVSLFWYQQALGQGPEFLTYFQNEAQLDKSGLPSDRFFAERPEGSVSTLKIQRTQQEDSAVYLCASSLVVGPGGEQYFGPGTRLTVT.

This clone appeared once. This chain connects TRBV30 to TRBJ1-1; TRBD1 agrees at 7 bases. The trim removed 2 bases at V and 3 bases at J, leaving 0 bases unmatched. Germline V gene data show CDR1 as GTSNPN and CDR2 as SVGIG (reference sequence). The CDR3 contains 12 residues. DNA of the CDR3: TGTGCCTGGAGTACAGGGGACACTGAAGCTTTCTTT. It specifies CAWSTGDTEAFF.

The rearrangement links TRBV7-9 to TRBJ1-2; unclear D gene. Germline V lookup: CDR1 SEHNR, CDR2 FQNEAQ (reference sequence). Trimming left V 7 bases short and J 6 bases short, with 15 bases between. The CDR3 runs to 13 residues. The DNA of the CDR3 is TGTGCCAGCACCCGAGCAGGCTTTAATGGCTACACCTTC. Residues: CASTRAGFNGYTF.

DNA for the CDR3: TGTGCCAGCAGTGACGGGACAGGGGGGGGAGGAAACATTCAGTACTTC. Residues: CASSDGTGGGGNIQYF. The chain recombines TRBV6-1 with TRBJ2-4; 11 bases align to TRBD1. After removal of 3 bases from V and 6 bases from J, the junction contained 7 bases not matched to a gene. The CDR3 consists of 16 residues. CDR1 MNHNS and CDR2 SASEGT come from the germline V gene.

The chain uses TRBV5-8 and TRBJ2-7, with D possibly TRBD2 on 7 matching bases. Germline V gene sequence: CDR1 SGHTS, CDR2 YDEGEE. The length of the CDR3 is 16 residues. Between the trimmed V and J ends, which lost 4 bases and 4 bases, there was a span of 21 bases. CDR3 sequence reads: CASSANSGTRRYEQYF. The DNA for the CDR3 is TGTGCCAGCAGCGCAAACAGCGGGACACGGAGATACGAGCAGTACTTC.

The chain employs TRBV6-1 and TRBJ1-2, with D possibly TRBD1 on 6 matching bases. Trimming cost V 6 bases and J 8 bases, with 16 bases left between them. The germline CDR1 and CDR2 sequences are MNHNS and SASEGT. The CDR3 loop spans 13 amino acids. CDR3 sequence: CASSLQGVGGYTF. The CDR3 region has the DNA TGTGCCAGCAGCTTACAGGGTGTGGGCGGCTACACCTTC.

V gene TRBV2 combines with J gene TRBJ2-5, with TRBD1 identical over 8 bases. Germline CDR1 is SNHLY and CDR2 is FYNNEI. Trimming at V came to 4 bases and at J to 2 bases, leaving 0 bases not matched to a gene. This CDR3 is built from 13 residues. CDR3 protein: CASSGTGQETQYF. The CDR3 coding sequence is TGTGCCAGCAGTGGGACAGGGCAAGAGACCCAGTACTTC.

In this sample, this clone turned up a few times. The DNA of the CDR3 is TGTGCCAGCAGGCCGGGACAGGGGGATTTAGGTGGCTACACCTTC. This translates into CASRPGQGDLGGYTF. This chain connects TRBV6-6 to TRBJ1-2; the match to TRBD1 covers 11 bases. Germline V gene data show CDR1 as MNHNY and CDR2 as SVGAGI (reference sequence). V was pared by 6 bases and J by 7 bases, with 10 bases of the junction left unmatched. The CDR3 totals 15 residues.

The V and J genes are TRBV11-2 and TRBJ2-1; tentative D call: TRBD1 (5 bases). From germline, CDR1 is SGHAT and CDR2 FQNNGV. The CDR3 runs 12 residues. With 6 bases removed from V and 5 bases from J, the gap between germline ends came to 8 bases. The CDR3 DNA reads TGTGCCAGCAGTTACAGGAACAATGAGCAGTTCTTC. Its translation is CASSYRNNEQFF. Full variable domain (rest looked up from reference TRBV11-2 and TRBJ2-1): EAGVAQSPRYKIIEKRQSVAFWCNPISGHATLYWYQQILGQGPKLLIQFQNNGVVDDSQLPKDRFSAERLKGVDSTLKIQPAKLEDSAVYLCASSYRNNEQFFGPGTRLTVL.

This chain uses TRBV27 with TRBJ2-7, with TRBD1 matching over 11 bases. This CDR3 has 15 residues. Germline loops: CDR1 MNHEY, CDR2 SMNVEV (reference sequence). J gave up 0 bases and V 5 bases, and 3 bases lay outside the gene matches. The DNA of the CDR3 is TGTGCCAGCAGTCCCGGGACAGGGGGCTCCTACGAGCAGTACTTC. It translates to CASSPGTGGSYEQYF.

This clone has just a few counts. This CDR3 is CASSSDKLNTEAFF. The DNA for the CDR3 is TGTGCCAGCAGCTCGGACAAGCTGAACACTGAAGCTTTCTTT. V is TRBV5-4 and J is TRBJ1-1, with a tentative D call TRBD1 (5 bases). The germline CDR1 and CDR2 sequences are SGHNT and YYREEE (reference sequence). The ends were cut back, 3 bases at V and 0 bases at J, with 9 bases in the middle. The CDR3 contains 14 residues.

This clone was seen more than once but under ten times. The CDR3 DNA follows: TGTGCCAGTAGTAGACCCGCGGATGAAGCTTTCTTT. Protein: CASSRPADEAFF. The rearrangement uses TRBV19 and TRBJ1-1; D remains ambiguous. Trimming stripped 4 bases from V and 7 bases from J, with 10 bases between. Germline V gene data show CDR1 as LNHDA and CDR2 as SQIVND (reference sequence). The CDR3 is made up of 12 amino acids.

The chain joins TRBV5-1 to TRBJ2-2, with 7 positions matching TRBD1. In germline, CDR1 is SGHRS, CDR2 YFSETQ. The V and J ends lost 3 bases and 8 bases, in that order; junction bases with no gene match: 4. The CDR3 length is 13 residues. The CDR3 is CASSSTGVGELFF. CDR3 coding DNA: TGCGCCAGCAGCTCCACAGGGGTTGGGGAGCTGTTTTTT.

This rearrangement joins TRBV6-1 to TRBJ2-5, with D perhaps TRBD2 (5 bases). V lost 7 bases, J lost 5 bases, and 17 bases lay in between. The CDR3 is made up of 14 amino acids. Germline assignment: CDR1 MNHNS and CDR2 SASEGT. CDR3 loop: CASTSPRAVETQYF. The CDR3 DNA reads as TGTGCCAGCACCTCCCCGAGGGCAGTGGAGACCCAGTACTTC.

The sample holds a few counts of this clone. The CDR3 DNA sequence: TGTGCGGTGGGCCCTGAAGCTTTCTTT. Translation gives CAVGPEAFF. The chain combines TRBV30 with TRBJ1-1; D gene ambiguous. Germline V CDR1 and CDR2: GTSNPN, SVGIG (reference sequence). This CDR3 region has 9 residues. Drawing the rest from reference TRBV30 and TRBJ1-1, the complete variable domain is SQTIHQWPATLVQPVGSPLSLECTVEGTSNPNLYWYRQAAGRGLQLLFYSVGIGQISSEVPQNLSASRPQDRQFILSSKKLLLSDSGFYLCAVGPEAFFGQGTRLTVV.

J is TRBJ2-3 and V is TRBV13; perhaps TRBD2 as D (8 bases). V was trimmed by 5 bases and J by 3 bases, leaving 21 bases between them. The CDR3 covers 17 residues. Germline V gene sequence: CDR1 PRHDT, CDR2 FYEKMQ (reference sequence). The CDR3 region is CASSPSGGGSHTDTQYF. In DNA, the CDR3 is TGTGCCAGCAGCCCGTCGGGAGGGGGCTCCCATACAGATACGCAGTATTTT.

V usage is TRBV18 and J usage is TRBJ1-1; D is possibly TRBD1 (5 bases). The CDR3 extends over 16 amino acids. The germline gives CDR1 KGHSH, CDR2 LQKENI. Trimming took off 3 bases at V and 1 base at J, with 15 bases between the two ends. This CDR3 is CASSPPGEGPNTEAFF. The CDR3 DNA reads TGTGCCAGCTCACCCCCGGGGGAGGGCCCGAACACTGAAGCTTTCTTT.

As for this clone: Relative to the germline gene, one junction end is altered; a read error may explain this. J is TRBJ1-1 and V is TRBV7-9; TRBD1 aligns across 8 bases. CDR3 length: 13 residues. CDR1 is SEHNR, CDR2 FQNEAQ, per germline (reference sequence). The CDR3 region is CSSSLTGVAEAFF. CDR3 DNA: TGTTCCAGCAGCTTGACAGGGGTGGCTGAAGCTTTCTTT.

The chain carries TRBV13 and TRBJ2-4; 9 bases are a match to TRBD1. Per germline, CDR1 PRHDT and CDR2 FYEKMQ (reference sequence). The V segment lost 5 bases and the J segment 4 bases; nucleotides outside the gene matches: 6. The length of the CDR3 is 15 residues. CDR3 in DNA: TGTGCCAGCAGCGCCTCCGGGACAGGGAAAAACATTCAGTACTTC. The encoded protein is CASSASGTGKNIQYF. The entire variable domain, with the rest obtained from reference TRBV13 and TRBJ2-4, is as follows: AAGVIQSPRHLIKEKRETATLKCYPIPRHDTVYWYQQGPGQDPQFLISFYEKMQSDKGSIPDRFSAQQFSDYHSELNMSSLELGDSALYFCASSASGTGKNIQYFGAGTRLSVL.

The V and J genes are TRBV9 and TRBJ1-2, with 7 bases matching TRBD1. The length of the CDR3 is 13 residues. Germline assignment: CDR1 SGDLS and CDR2 YYNGEE. The junction had 1 base not matched to a gene; V was cut back by 2 bases and J by 3 bases. The CDR3 reads CASSVQGDYGYTF. The CDR3 DNA reads as TGTGCCAGCAGCGTCCAGGGGGACTATGGCTACACCTTC.

The chain joins TRBV9 to TRBJ1-2; TRBD1 matches 8 bases. The V gene end was trimmed by 3 bases and the J gene end by 5 bases; junction bases not matched to a gene: 18. The CDR3 length is 18 residues. Looked up from germline, CDR1 is SGDLS and CDR2 is YYNGEE. CDR3 DNA sequence: TGTGCCAGCAGCGGTAGTAGAGAGGGGGACAGGCGAGGATATGGCTACACCTTC. The encoded protein is CASSGSREGDRRGYGYTF.

This clone was detected once. The chain joins TRBV2 to TRBJ2-5, with 8 bases identical to TRBD2. The CDR3 length is 14 residues. Trimming removed 7 bases from V and 5 bases from J; junction bases left unmatched: 9. CDR1 is SNHLY and CDR2 is FYNNEI in the germline V gene. CDR3 region: CASKNGGAWETQYF. For the CDR3, the DNA is TGTGCCAGCAAAAACGGGGGGGCTTGGGAGACCCAGTACTTC.

The chain combines TRBV6-5 with TRBJ1-5; D not resolved. The CDR3 covers 13 residues. In germline, CDR1 is MNHEY, CDR2 SVGAGI. V lost 6 bases to trimming and J lost 5 bases, with 11 bases between them. The CDR3 DNA reads as TGTGCCAGCAGCCTACGGGGTTATCAGCCCCAGCATTTT. It yields the protein CASSLRGYQPQHF.

The V call is TRBV18, the J call TRBJ2-3; tentative D call: TRBD2 (7 bases). Germline V lookup: CDR1 KGHSH, CDR2 LQKENI. V was trimmed by 2 bases and J by 3 bases, leaving 12 bases between them. The CDR3 runs 15 residues. CDR3 sequence reads: CASSPVGGGTDTQYF. The CDR3 nucleotides are TGTGCCAGCTCACCAGTAGGGGGAGGGACAGATACGCAGTATTTT.

The rearrangement uses TRBV30 and TRBJ1-5; D is uncertain. Germline CDR1 GTSNPN, CDR2 SVGIG (reference sequence). The CDR3 has 14 residues. V lost 3 bases to trimming and J lost 0 bases, with 9 bases between them. The CDR3 DNA reads TGTGCCTGGAGGACTGACGGTAGCAATCAGCCCCAGCATTTT. It codes for CAWRTDGSNQPQHF.

This chain connects TRBV7-6 to TRBJ2-5; the match to TRBD1 covers 8 bases. The CDR3 runs to 16 residues. V shed 5 bases, J shed 3 bases, and the junction held 11 bases outside the gene matches. Looked up from germline, CDR1 is SGHVS and CDR2 is FNYEAQ. DNA of the CDR3: TGTGCCAGCAGCCCCTTAACGACAGGGGAGGAAGAGACCCAGTACTTC. Residues: CASSPLTTGEEETQYF.

The chain carries TRBV5-4 and TRBJ2-7; D is possibly TRBD2 (6 bases). Trimming removed 2 bases from V and 1 base from J, with 10 bases in between. The CDR3 loop spans 14 amino acids. CDR1 and CDR2 from the germline V gene are SGHNT and YYREEE (reference sequence). The CDR3 loop reads CASSFGRGSYEQYF. For the CDR3, the DNA is TGTGCCAGCAGCTTCGGACGGGGGTCCTACGAGCAGTACTTC.

The chain links TRBV19 to TRBJ1-4; D is uncertain. The CDR3 spans 15 residues. Trimming took off 3 bases at V and 3 bases at J, with 11 bases between the two ends. Germline-derived CDR1 and CDR2 are LNHDA and SQIVND (reference sequence). CDR3 nucleotide sequence: TGTGCCAGTAGTATGGAGGGATTAGCTAATGAAAAACTGTTTTTT. Protein sequence: CASSMEGLANEKLFF.

J is TRBJ1-3 and V is TRBV5-6, with 9 bases lining up with TRBD1. Trimming at V came to 0 bases and at J to 4 bases, leaving 5 bases not matched to a gene. The CDR3 sequence is 16 residues long. The germline V gene has CDR1 SGHDT and CDR2 YYEEEE. The DNA for the CDR3 is TGTGCCAGCAGCTTGGCCTGGACAGGGGCAGGAAACACCATATATTTT. Encoded protein: CASSLAWTGAGNTIYF.